The 27 T cell receptor beta chains in this list originate from one sample, sequenced in a study of T-cell memory formation after mild COVID-19. TCRdb called the 5' RACE reads again in MiXCR, with one record for every CDR3 protein. This sample has 150,000 to 200,000 distinct CDR3 sequences, with under 14% found just once. Sequencing input: PBMCs or a T cell subset sorted from them (not recorded which). The receptors derive from a man aged 18-30 years who had mild COVID-19 (a few samples of this study predate the infection). Cell type and time point are not known.

The chain couples TRBV6-2 or TRBV6-3 to TRBJ1-2; no reliable D call. CDR1 MNHEY and CDR2 SVGEGT come from the germline V gene. This CDR3 is 12 amino acids long. V was clipped by 2 bases and J by 6 bases, with 7 bases between them. In DNA, the CDR3 is TGTGCCAGCAGTTACCCGTCGGATGGCTACACCTTC. Translation gives CASSYPSDGYTF.

This clonotype has just a few counts. The chain couples TRBV7-2 to TRBJ2-2; no reliable D call. CDR3 length equals 15 residues. Germline-derived CDR1 and CDR2 are SGHTA and FQGNSA. V was pared by 0 bases and J by 6 bases, with 11 bases between. The CDR3 loop is CASSLAAILAGELFF. CDR3 bases: TGTGCCAGCAGCTTAGCAGCGATTCTGGCCGGGGAGCTGTTTTTT.

Only a few counts were recorded for this clonotype. The rearrangement uses TRBV5-1 and TRBJ2-5; possible D gene TRBD2, 5 bases. The CDR3 totals 15 residues. In germline, CDR1 is SGHRS, CDR2 YFSETQ. Trimming pared 2 bases from V and 1 base from J, leaving 12 bases between. The CDR3 sequence: CASSFIRESQETQYF. The CDR3, as DNA: TGCGCCAGCAGCTTTATTCGGGAAAGCCAAGAGACCCAGTACTTC.

The chain is built from TRBV5-6 and TRBJ1-6; possibly TRBD1 for D (6 bases). Germline values: CDR1 SGHDT, CDR2 YYEEEE. V was pared by 4 bases and J by 7 bases, with 18 bases between. CDR3 length: 16 amino acids. The CDR3 sequence is CASSGEGETRNSPLHF. The CDR3 DNA is TGTGCCAGCAGCGGGGAGGGGGAAACGAGAAATTCACCCCTCCACTTT.

This clonotype has more than one count but fewer than ten. The chain uses TRBV12-3 or TRBV12-4 and TRBJ1-2, with D perhaps matching TRBD1 (5 bases). The CDR3 sequence is 14 residues long. The V and J ends lost 3 bases and 5 bases respectively, with 13 bases between them. CDR3 loop: CASSFGQGRYGYTF. CDR3 nucleotide sequence: TGTGCCAGCAGTTTCGGCCAGGGTCGGTATGGCTACACCTTC.

This clonotype has more than one count but fewer than ten. The J gene is TRBJ2-1, the V gene TRBV4-1, with TRBD1 as a possible D gene (5 bases). The CDR3 is 14 amino acids. Per the germline V gene, CDR1 is MGHRA and CDR2 is YSYEKL. V shed 1 base and J shed 12 bases, with 16 bases lying between them. The DNA for the CDR3 is TGCGCCAGCAGCCAAGGGGATGGGGCCAACCGGCAGTTCTTC. It codes for CASSQGDGANRQFF.

There are a few counts of this clonotype. J is TRBJ2-3 and V is TRBV5-1, with D perhaps TRBD1 (5 bases). Germline CDR1 reads SGHRS; CDR2 reads YFSETQ. The CDR3 length is 15 residues. Trimming removed 2 bases at V and 0 bases at J, with 10 bases between. In nucleotides, the CDR3 is TGCGCCAGCAGCTTAAGGCCAGGGAGCACAGATACGCAGTATTTT. It yields the protein CASSLRPGSTDTQYF.

The chain uses TRBV3-1 and TRBJ2-5; D tentatively fits TRBD1 or TRBD2 (5 bases each). The germline V gene encodes CDR1 LGHDT and CDR2 YNNKEL (reference sequence). V lost 4 bases, J lost 2 bases, and 11 bases lay in between. This CDR3 region has 14 residues. The CDR3 nucleotides are TGTGCCAGCAGCCCTGGGACCACACAAGAGACCCAGTACTTC. Translating it yields CASSPGTTQETQYF.

The gene calls are TRBV9 and TRBJ2-5; 13 bases fit TRBD2. CDR3 length equals 17 residues. Germline CDR1 SGDLS, CDR2 YYNGEE. J lost 2 bases, V lost 2 bases, and 6 bases had no gene match. The CDR3: CASSVGLAGANQETQYF. CDR3 sequence (DNA): TGTGCCAGCAGCGTTGGACTAGCGGGGGCAAATCAAGAGACCCAGTACTTC.

This clonotype was seen a few times. The V and J genes are TRBV7-2 and TRBJ2-5; D could derive from TRBD1 or TRBD2 (6 bases each). Germline CDR1 is SGHTA and CDR2 is FQGNSA. The CDR3 has 14 residues. Trimming cost V 8 bases and J 1 base, with 14 bases left between them. CDR3 region: CASAPGGSQETQYF. The CDR3 DNA follows: TGTGCCAGCGCCCCCGGGGGCAGCCAAGAGACCCAGTACTTC.

The chain has TRBV6-2 or TRBV6-3 and TRBJ2-3, with 8 nucleotides matching TRBD1. This CDR3 contains 14 residues. Germline assignment: CDR1 MNHEY and CDR2 SVGEGT. Trimming at V came to 6 bases and at J to 5 bases, leaving 7 bases not matched to a gene. CDR3: CASRIGQGIDTQYF. The DNA of the CDR3 is TGTGCCAGCAGAATCGGACAGGGAATAGATACGCAGTATTTT.

The chain carries TRBV29-1 and TRBJ2-5; 7 positions agree with TRBD1. There are 12 residues in the CDR3. The trim removed 4 bases at V and 1 base at J, leaving 0 bases unmatched. Per germline, CDR1 SQVTM and CDR2 ANQGSEA. CDR3 sequence reads: CSVGDSQETQYF. The CDR3 nucleotides are TGCAGCGTTGGGGACAGCCAAGAGACCCAGTACTTC.

This clonotype has at least ten counts. This chain links TRBV24-1 with TRBJ2-3, with 11 bases lining up with TRBD1. Looked up from germline, CDR1 is KGHDR and CDR2 is SFDVKD. Trimming removed 4 bases from V and 4 bases from J; junction bases left unmatched: 9. This CDR3 spans 17 amino acids. The CDR3 bases are TGTGCCACCAGTGACACCGGACAGGGGGCGGCTTCAGATACGCAGTATTTT. It translates to CATSDTGQGAASDTQYF.

The rearrangement joins TRBV20-1 to TRBJ1-4, with D possibly being TRBD1 (5 bases). V was shortened by 8 bases and J by 5 bases, with 12 bases between the two germline ends. Looked up from germline, CDR1 is DFQATT and CDR2 is SNEGSKA (reference sequence). The CDR3 length is 12 residues. The CDR3 spells CSPSRGNEKLFF. The CDR3 DNA is TGCAGTCCGTCCCGGGGGAATGAAAAACTGTTTTTT.

The rearrangement joins TRBV5-1 to TRBJ1-1, with a tentative D call TRBD1 (5 bases). Germline lookup yields CDR1 SGHRS and CDR2 YFSETQ. The CDR3 sequence is 14 residues long. Trimming pared 2 bases from V and 2 bases from J, leaving 10 bases between. For the CDR3, the DNA is TGCGCCAGCAGCTTCGGGACGGCAAACACTGAAGCTTTCTTT. Protein: CASSFGTANTEAFF. Variable domain in full (rest from reference TRBV5-1 and TRBJ1-1): KAGVTQTPRYLIKTRGQQVTLSCSPISGHRSVSWYQQTPGQGLQFLFEYFSETQRNKGNFPGRFSGRQFSNSRSEMNVSTLELGDSALYLCASSFGTANTEAFFGQGTRLTVV.

This clonotype has more than one count but fewer than ten. The gene calls are TRBV11-2 and TRBJ1-1; 7 bases map to TRBD1. V lost 7 bases to trimming and J lost 1 base; unmatched junction nucleotides: 9. CDR3 size: 15 residues. Germline CDR1 is SGHAT and CDR2 is FQNNGV. The CDR3 protein is CASTLFRDRNTEAFF. Here the CDR3 DNA reads TGTGCCAGCACCCTGTTCAGGGACAGGAACACTGAAGCTTTCTTT.

V usage is TRBV18 and J usage is TRBJ2-1; 14 nucleotides line up with TRBD2. V shed 2 bases and J 2 bases; nucleotides not matched to a gene: 2. The CDR3 covers 17 residues. Germline CDR1 and CDR2: KGHSH and LQKENI. CDR3: CASSPVTSGGAYNEQFF. For the CDR3, the DNA is TGTGCCAGCTCACCAGTGACTAGCGGGGGGGCCTACAATGAGCAGTTCTTC.

This clonotype came up many times. V is TRBV7-2 and J is TRBJ2-1, with a possible D match to TRBD2 (5 bases). Deletions cut 2 bases from V and 6 bases from J, with 14 bases between. The CDR3 is 15 amino acids. Germline CDR1 reads SGHTA; CDR2 reads FQGNSA. In DNA form, the CDR3 reads TGTGCCAGCAGCTTACAACGGGGTATGGGCAATGAGCAGTTCTTC. Its protein is CASSLQRGMGNEQFF.

This clonotype was counted only a few times. The chain recombines TRBV4-2 with TRBJ1-4, with D unclear. V gave up 0 bases and J gave up 5 bases, with 10 bases separating them. The germline V gene encodes CDR1 LGHNA and CDR2 YNFKEQ. The CDR3 is made up of 15 amino acids. The CDR3 here is CASSQDPPQNEKLFF. The CDR3 DNA is TGTGCCAGCAGCCAAGATCCCCCACAGAATGAAAAACTGTTTTTT.

The genes are TRBV7-3 and TRBJ2-3, with D unresolved. V shed 1 base and J shed 0 bases, with 8 bases lying between them. The CDR3 contains 15 residues. CDR1 SGHTA and CDR2 FQGTGA come from the germline V gene. The CDR3 DNA follows: TGTGCCAGCAGCTTAAGGGGTCTTAGCACAGATACGCAGTATTTT. It is translated as CASSLRGLSTDTQYF.

This clonotype was seen more than once but under ten times. V gene TRBV7-3 combines with J gene TRBJ2-3; D might be TRBD2 (5 bases). The CDR3 runs 14 residues. CDR1 is SGHTA, CDR2 FQGTGA, per germline. V was trimmed by 3 bases and J by 4 bases, leaving 11 bases between them. CDR3 sequence reads: CASSFTRASDTQYF. CDR3 in DNA: TGTGCCAGCAGCTTTACTAGGGCGTCAGATACGCAGTATTTT. The whole variable domain, filled in from reference TRBV7-3 and TRBJ2-3, reads GAGVSQTPSNKVTEKGKYVELRCDPISGHTALYWYRQSLGQGPEFLIYFQGTGAADDSGLPNDRFFAVRPEGSVSTLKIQRTERGDSAVYLCASSFTRASDTQYFGPGTRLTVL.

By its share, this clonotype is medium-sized (0.01 to 0.1%). The chain combines TRBV11-2 with TRBJ1-2; TRBD1 agrees at 7 bases. CDR3 length: 13 residues. J was trimmed by 3 bases and V by 5 bases; bases with no gene match: 3. Germline CDR1 and CDR2: SGHAT and FQNNGV. The CDR3 DNA sequence: TGTGCCAGCAGCCCTGGACAGGACTATGGCTACACCTTC. This translates into CASSPGQDYGYTF.

This clonotype was counted between two and nine times. The CDR3 spells CASRGLYEQYF. The CDR3 DNA sequence: TGTGCCAGCAGGGGACTATACGAGCAGTACTTC. The V gene is TRBV6-5, the J gene TRBJ2-7; 7 bases map to TRBD2. The CDR3 consists of 11 residues. The J segment lost 4 bases and the V segment lost 6 bases, leaving 0 bases of the junction unmatched. Germline assignment: CDR1 MNHEY and CDR2 SVGAGI.

The genes are TRBV18 and TRBJ2-4; possibly TRBD2 for D (5 bases). The germline V gene encodes CDR1 KGHSH and CDR2 LQKENI. The CDR3 has 14 residues. Trimming shortened V by 6 bases and J by 7 bases, and 16 bases separated the two germline ends. The CDR3, as DNA: TGTGCCAGCTCGGACTCGGGCAGGTCGAACATTCAGTACTTC. It codes for CASSDSGRSNIQYF.

This clonotype was observed a handful of times. The genes are TRBV20-1 and TRBJ2-7, with D perhaps matching TRBD1 (7 bases). Germline lookup yields CDR1 DFQATT and CDR2 SNEGSKA (reference sequence). Trimming took off 6 bases at V and 2 bases at J, with 17 bases between the two ends. The CDR3 length is 14 residues. CDR3 protein: CSAPSGGLTYEQYF. The CDR3 nucleotides read TGCAGTGCCCCCTCAGGGGGGCTCACCTACGAGCAGTACTTC.

The V gene is TRBV18, the J gene TRBJ2-1, with 8 bases matching TRBD1. Germline trimming cut 1 base from V and 8 bases from J; bases unmatched to any gene: 7. The CDR3 is 15 residues long. Germline V gene sequence: CDR1 KGHSH, CDR2 LQKENI. The CDR3 DNA reads as TGTGCCAGCTCACCACTGAGACAGGGGTTCGATGAGCAGTTCTTC. This codes for CASSPLRQGFDEQFF.

This clonotype appeared a few times. The J gene is TRBJ2-7, the V gene TRBV30; 7 bases match TRBD2. J was trimmed by 6 bases and V by 2 bases; bases with no gene match: 4. The CDR3 sequence is 12 residues long. Per the germline V gene, CDR1 is GTSNPN and CDR2 is SVGIG (reference sequence). The CDR3 loop is CAWSRREGEQYF. The DNA for the CDR3 is TGTGCCTGGAGTAGGAGGGAGGGCGAGCAGTACTTC.